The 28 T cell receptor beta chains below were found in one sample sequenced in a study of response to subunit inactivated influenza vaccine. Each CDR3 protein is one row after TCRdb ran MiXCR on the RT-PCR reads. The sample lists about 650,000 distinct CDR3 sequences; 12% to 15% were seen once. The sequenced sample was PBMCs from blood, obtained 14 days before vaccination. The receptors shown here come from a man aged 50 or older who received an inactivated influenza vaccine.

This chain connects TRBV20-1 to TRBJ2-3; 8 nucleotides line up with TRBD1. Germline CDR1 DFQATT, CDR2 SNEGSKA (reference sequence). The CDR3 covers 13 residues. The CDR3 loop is CSNRGKAGDTQYF. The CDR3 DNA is TGCAGCAACAGGGGGAAGGCTGGGGATACGCAGTATTTT.

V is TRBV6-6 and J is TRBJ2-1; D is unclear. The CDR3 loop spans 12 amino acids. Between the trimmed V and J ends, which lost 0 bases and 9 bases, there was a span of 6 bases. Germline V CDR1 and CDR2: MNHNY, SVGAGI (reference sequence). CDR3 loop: CASSYSTTEQFF. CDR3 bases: TGTGCCAGCAGTTACTCGACCACTGAGCAGTTCTTC.

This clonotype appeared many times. For the CDR3, the DNA is TGTGCCAGCAGCTCAGCTCCTAGCTCCTACGAGCAGTACTTC. It is translated as CASSSAPSSYEQYF. The chain carries TRBV13 and TRBJ2-7; D remains ambiguous. Germline loops: CDR1 PRHDT, CDR2 FYEKMQ (reference sequence). V was clipped by 4 bases and J by 0 bases, with 10 bases between them. This CDR3 is built from 14 residues.

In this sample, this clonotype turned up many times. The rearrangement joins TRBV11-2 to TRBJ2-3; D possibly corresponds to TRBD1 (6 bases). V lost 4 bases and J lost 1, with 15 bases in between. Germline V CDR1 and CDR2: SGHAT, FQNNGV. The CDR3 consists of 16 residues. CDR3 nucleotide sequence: TGTGCCAGCAGCTCAACAGGGCCGGTAGGCACAGATACGCAGTATTTT. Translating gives CASSSTGPVGTDTQYF.

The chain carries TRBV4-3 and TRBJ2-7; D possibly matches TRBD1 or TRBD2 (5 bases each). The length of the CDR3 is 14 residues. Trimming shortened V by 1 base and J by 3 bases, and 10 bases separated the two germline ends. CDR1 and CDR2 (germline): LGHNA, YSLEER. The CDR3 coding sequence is TGCGCCAGCAGCCAAGCGTGGGGGAACTACGAGCAGTACTTC. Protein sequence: CASSQAWGNYEQYF.

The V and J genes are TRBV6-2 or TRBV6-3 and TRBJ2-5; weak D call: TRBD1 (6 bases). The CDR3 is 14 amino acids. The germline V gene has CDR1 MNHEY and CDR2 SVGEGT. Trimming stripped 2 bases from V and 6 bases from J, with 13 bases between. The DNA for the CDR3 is TGTGCCAGCAGTTACCCCGGCAGGGGAAAGACCCAGTACTTC. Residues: CASSYPGRGKTQYF.

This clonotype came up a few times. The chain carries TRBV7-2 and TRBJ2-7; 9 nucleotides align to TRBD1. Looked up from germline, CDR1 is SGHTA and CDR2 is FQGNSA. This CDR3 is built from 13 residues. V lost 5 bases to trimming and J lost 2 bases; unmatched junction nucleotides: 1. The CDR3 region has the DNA TGTGCCAGCAGCGGGACAGGGCCCTACGAGCAGTACTTC. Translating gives CASSGTGPYEQYF.

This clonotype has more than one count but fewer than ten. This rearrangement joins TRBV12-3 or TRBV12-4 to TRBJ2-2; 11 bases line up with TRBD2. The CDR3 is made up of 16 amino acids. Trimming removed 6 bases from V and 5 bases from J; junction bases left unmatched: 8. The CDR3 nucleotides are TGTGCCAGCAGCCGCCGACTAGCGGGATCGACCGGGGAGCTGTTTTTT. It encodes CASSRRLAGSTGELFF.

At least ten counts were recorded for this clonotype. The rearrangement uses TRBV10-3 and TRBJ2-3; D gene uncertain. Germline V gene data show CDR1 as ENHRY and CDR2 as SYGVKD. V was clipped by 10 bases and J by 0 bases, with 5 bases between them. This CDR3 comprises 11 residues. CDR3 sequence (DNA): TGTGCCACCCAGAGCACAGATACGCAGTATTTT. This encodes CATQSTDTQYF.

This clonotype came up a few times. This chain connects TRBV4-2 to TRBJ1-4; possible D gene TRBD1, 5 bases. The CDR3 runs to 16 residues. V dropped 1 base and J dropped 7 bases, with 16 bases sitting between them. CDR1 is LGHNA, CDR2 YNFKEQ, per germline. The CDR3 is CASSQGWDLGSEKLFF. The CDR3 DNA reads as TGTGCCAGCAGCCAAGGATGGGACCTGGGGAGTGAAAAACTGTTTTTT.

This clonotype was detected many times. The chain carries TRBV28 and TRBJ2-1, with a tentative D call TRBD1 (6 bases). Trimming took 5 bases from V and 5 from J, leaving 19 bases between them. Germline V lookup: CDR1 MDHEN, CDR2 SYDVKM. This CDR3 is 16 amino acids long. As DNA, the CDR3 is TGTGCCAGCAGTCCACCGGGACAAGCCACCGACAATGAGCAGTTCTTC. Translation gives CASSPPGQATDNEQFF.

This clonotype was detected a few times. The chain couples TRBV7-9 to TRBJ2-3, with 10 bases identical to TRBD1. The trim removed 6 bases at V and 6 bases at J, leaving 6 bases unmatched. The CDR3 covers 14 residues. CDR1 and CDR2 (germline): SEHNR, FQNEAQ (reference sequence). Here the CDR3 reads CASRRQGAKDTQYF. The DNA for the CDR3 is TGTGCCAGCAGGCGACAGGGGGCCAAGGATACGCAGTATTTT.

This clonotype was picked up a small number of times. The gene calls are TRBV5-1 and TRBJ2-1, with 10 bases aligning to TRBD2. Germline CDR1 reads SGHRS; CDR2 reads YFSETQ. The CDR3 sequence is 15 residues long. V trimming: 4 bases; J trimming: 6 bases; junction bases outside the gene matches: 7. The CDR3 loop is CASSQPSGGGNEQFF. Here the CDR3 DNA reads TGCGCCAGCAGCCAACCTAGCGGGGGAGGCAATGAGCAGTTCTTC.

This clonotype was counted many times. CDR3 sequence (DNA): TGTGCCAGCAGCTTCGAGGGGCCAGATACGCAGTATTTT. Translated, it gives CASSFEGPDTQYF. V is TRBV12-3 or TRBV12-4 and J is TRBJ2-3; D may match TRBD1 or TRBD2 (5 bases each). The length of the CDR3 is 13 residues. V shed 6 bases and J shed 4 bases, with 11 bases lying between them.

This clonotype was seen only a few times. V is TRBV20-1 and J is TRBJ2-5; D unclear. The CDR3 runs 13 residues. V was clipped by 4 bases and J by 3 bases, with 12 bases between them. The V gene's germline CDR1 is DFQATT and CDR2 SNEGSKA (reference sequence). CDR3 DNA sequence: TGCAGTGCTATGCGTACGGAGAAAGAGACCCAGTACTTC. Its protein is CSAMRTEKETQYF.

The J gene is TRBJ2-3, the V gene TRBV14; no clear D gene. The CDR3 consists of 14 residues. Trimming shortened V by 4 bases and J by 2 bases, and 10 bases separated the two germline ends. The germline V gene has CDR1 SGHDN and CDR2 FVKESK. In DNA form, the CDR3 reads TGTGCCAGCAGCCTGACCAGTCTCACAGATACGCAGTATTTT. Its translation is CASSLTSLTDTQYF.

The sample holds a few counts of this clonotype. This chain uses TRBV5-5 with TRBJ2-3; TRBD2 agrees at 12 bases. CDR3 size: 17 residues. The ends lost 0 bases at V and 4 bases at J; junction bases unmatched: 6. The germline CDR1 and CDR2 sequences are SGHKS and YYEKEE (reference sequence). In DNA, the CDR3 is TGTGCCAGCAGCTTGGCCGGGCTAGCGGGAGGGCCAGATACGCAGTATTTT. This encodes CASSLAGLAGGPDTQYF.

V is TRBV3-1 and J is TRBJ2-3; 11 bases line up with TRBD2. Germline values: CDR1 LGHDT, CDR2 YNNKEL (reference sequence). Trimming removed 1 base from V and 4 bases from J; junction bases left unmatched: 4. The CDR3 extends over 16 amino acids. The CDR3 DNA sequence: TGTGCCAGCAGCCAAGGACTAGCGGGGTCGGCAGATACGCAGTATTTT. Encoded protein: CASSQGLAGSADTQYF.

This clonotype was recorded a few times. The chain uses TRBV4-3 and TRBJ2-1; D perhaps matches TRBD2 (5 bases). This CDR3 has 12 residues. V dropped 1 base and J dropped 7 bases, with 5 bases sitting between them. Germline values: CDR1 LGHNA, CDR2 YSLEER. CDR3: CASSQGENEQFF. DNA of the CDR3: TGCGCCAGCAGCCAAGGGGAGAATGAGCAGTTCTTC.

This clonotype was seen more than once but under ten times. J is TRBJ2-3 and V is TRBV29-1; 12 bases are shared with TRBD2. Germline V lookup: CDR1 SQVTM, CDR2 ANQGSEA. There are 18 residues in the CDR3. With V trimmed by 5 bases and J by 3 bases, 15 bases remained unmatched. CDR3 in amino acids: CSVNALASGRAETDTQYF. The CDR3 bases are TGCAGCGTTAACGCGTTGGCTAGCGGGAGGGCCGAAACAGATACGCAGTATTTT.

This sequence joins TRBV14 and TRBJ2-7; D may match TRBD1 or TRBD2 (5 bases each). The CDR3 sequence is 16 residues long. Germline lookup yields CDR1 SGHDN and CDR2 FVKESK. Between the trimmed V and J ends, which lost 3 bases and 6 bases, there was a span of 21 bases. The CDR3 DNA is TGTGCCAGCAGCCAGGGCCCGGGGACGAGGACCCGCGAGCAGTACTTC. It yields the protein CASSQGPGTRTREQYF.

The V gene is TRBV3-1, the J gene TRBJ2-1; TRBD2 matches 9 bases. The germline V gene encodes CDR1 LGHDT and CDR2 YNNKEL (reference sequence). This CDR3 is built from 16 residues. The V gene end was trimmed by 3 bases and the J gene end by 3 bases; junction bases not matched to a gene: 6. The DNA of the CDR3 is TGTGCCAGCAGCCACGGACTAGCGAACTACTACAATGAGCAGTTCTTC. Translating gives CASSHGLANYYNEQFF.

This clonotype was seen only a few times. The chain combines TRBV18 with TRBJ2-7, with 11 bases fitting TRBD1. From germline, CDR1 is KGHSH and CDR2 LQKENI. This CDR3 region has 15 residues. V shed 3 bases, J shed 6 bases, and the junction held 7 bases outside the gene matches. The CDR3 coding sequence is TGTGCCAGCTCACCCGGGACAGGGGGTCGAAGCGAGCAGTACTTC. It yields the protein CASSPGTGGRSEQYF.

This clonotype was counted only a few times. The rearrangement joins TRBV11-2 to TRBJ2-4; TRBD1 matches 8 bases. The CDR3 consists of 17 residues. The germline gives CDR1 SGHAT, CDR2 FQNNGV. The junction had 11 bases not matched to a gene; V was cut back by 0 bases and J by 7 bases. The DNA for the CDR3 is TGTGCCAGCAGCTTAGAAGGGACAGGCGCCCCGGGCAACATTCAGTACTTC. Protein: CASSLEGTGAPGNIQYF.

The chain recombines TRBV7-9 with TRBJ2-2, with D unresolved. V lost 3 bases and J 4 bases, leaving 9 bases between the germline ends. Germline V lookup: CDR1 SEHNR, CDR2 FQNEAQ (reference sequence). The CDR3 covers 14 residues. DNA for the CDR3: TGTGCCAGCAGCTTGTCTAGAGGCACCGGGGAGCTGTTTTTT. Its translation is CASSLSRGTGELFF.

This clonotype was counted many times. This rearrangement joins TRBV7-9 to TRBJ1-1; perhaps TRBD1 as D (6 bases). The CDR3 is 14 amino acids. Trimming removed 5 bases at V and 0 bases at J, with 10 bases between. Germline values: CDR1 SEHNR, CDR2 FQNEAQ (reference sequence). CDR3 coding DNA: TGTGCCAGCAGCCCCGACAGGATGAACACTGAAGCTTTCTTT. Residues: CASSPDRMNTEAFF.

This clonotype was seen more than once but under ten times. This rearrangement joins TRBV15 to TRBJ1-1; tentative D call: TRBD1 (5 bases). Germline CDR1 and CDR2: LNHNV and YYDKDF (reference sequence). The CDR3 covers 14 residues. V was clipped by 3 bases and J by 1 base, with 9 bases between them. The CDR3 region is CATSRDMANTEAFF. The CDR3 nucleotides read TGTGCCACCAGCAGGGACATGGCGAACACTGAAGCTTTCTTT.

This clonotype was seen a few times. The CDR3 DNA reads as TGTGCCAGCTGTGAGGGGCCGAACACCGGGGAGCTGTTTTTT. Translating gives CASCEGPNTGELFF. The chain recombines TRBV9 with TRBJ2-2; D is perhaps TRBD1 or TRBD2 (5 bases each). Germline-derived CDR1 and CDR2 are SGDLS and YYNGEE. CDR3 size: 14 residues. Trimming removed 7 bases from V and 0 bases from J, with 10 bases in between.